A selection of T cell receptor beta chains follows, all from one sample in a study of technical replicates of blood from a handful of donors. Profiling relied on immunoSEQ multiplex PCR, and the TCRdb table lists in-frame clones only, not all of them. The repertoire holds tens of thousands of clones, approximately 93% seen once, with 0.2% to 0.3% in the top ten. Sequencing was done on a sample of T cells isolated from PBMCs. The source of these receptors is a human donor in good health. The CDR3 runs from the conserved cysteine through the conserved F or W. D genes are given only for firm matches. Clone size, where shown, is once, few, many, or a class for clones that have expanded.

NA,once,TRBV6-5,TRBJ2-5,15,CASSRRVLFEETQYF,TGTGCCAGCAGTCGGAGAGTCTTGTTTGAAGAGACCCAGTACTTC
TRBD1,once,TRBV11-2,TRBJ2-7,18,CASSPTTLPGQGTHEQYF,TGTGCCAGCAGCCCTACTACTTTGCCGGGACAGGGGACCCACGAGCAGTACTTC
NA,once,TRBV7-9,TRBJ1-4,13,CASSETQVEKLFF,TGTGCCAGCAGCGAAACGCAGGTTGAAAAACTGTTTTTT
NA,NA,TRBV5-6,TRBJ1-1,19,CASSFAAGEPYTPDAEAFF,TGTGCCAGCAGCTTTGCCGCGGGGGAACCGTACACCCCCGACGCTGAAGCTTTCTTT
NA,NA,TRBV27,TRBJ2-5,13,CASSLSRIETQYF,TGTGCCAGCAGTTTATCGAGGATAGAGACCCAGTACTTC
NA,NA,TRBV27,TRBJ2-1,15,CASSLTVSSYNEQFF,TGTGCCAGCAGTCTGACAGTCAGCTCCTACAATGAGCAGTTCTTC
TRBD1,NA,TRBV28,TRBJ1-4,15,CASSLTGQGNEKLFF,TGTGCCAGCAGTCTAACGGGACAGGGGAATGAAAAACTGTTTTTT
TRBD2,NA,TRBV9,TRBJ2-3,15,CASSARLAGVDTQYF,TGTGCCAGCAGCGCGAGACTAGCGGGAGTAGATACGCAGTATTTT
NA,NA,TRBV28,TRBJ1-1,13,CASSSMGGNEAFF,TGTGCCAGCAGTAGTATGGGGGGGAATGAAGCTTTCTTT
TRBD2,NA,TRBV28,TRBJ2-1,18,CASSLTRPGLAGYNEQFF,TGTGCCAGCAGTCTCACACGGCCGGGACTAGCGGGCTACAATGAGCAGTTCTTC
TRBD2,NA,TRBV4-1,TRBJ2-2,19,CASSPKAYTGGEKTGELFF,TGCGCCAGCAGCCCCAAGGCCTACACGGGAGGGGAAAAAACCGGGGAGCTGTTTTTT
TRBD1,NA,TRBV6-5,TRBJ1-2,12,CASSQTGDGYTF,TGTGCCAGCAGCCAGACAGGGGATGGCTACACCTTC
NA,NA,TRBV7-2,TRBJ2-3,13,CASSPPPADTQYF,TGTGCCAGCAGCCCTCCCCCCGCAGATACGCAGTATTTT
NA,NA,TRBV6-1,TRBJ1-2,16,CASSERVLESVAGYTF,TGTGCCAGCAGTGAACGGGTTCTCGAATCTGTGGCTGGCTACACCTTC
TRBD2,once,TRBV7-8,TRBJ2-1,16,CASSPEGLAGYNEQFF,TGTGCCAGCAGCCCCGAGGGACTAGCGGGATACAATGAGCAGTTCTTC